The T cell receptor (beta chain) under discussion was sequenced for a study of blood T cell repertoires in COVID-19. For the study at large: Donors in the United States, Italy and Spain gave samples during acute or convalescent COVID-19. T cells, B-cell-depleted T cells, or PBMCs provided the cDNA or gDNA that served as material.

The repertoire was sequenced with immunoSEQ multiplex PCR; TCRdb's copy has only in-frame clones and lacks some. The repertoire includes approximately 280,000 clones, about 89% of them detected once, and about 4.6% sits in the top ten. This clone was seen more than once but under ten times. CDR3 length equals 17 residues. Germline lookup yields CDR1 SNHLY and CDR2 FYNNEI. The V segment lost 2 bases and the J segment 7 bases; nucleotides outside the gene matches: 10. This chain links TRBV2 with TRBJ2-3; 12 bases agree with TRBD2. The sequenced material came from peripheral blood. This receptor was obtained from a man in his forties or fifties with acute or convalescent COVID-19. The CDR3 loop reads CASSEQRLAGGQYTQYF. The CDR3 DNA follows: TGTGCCAGCAGTGAACAACGTCTAGCGGGGGGGCAGTATACGCAGTATTTT.